This T cell receptor beta chain comes out of a study of blood T cell repertoires in COVID-19. Study at large: The study drew acute and convalescent COVID-19 samples from the United States, Italy and Spain.

Profiling relied on immunoSEQ multiplex PCR, and the TCRdb table lists in-frame clones only, not all of them. The sample contains about 55,000 clones, approximately 85% of which appear only once. V lost 1 base and J 8 bases, leaving 12 bases between the germline ends. Germline V gene data show CDR1 as LGHDT and CDR2 as YNNKEL (reference sequence). CDR3 length: 14 residues. The material sequenced was peripheral blood. J is TRBJ2-1 and V is TRBV3-1 (or the pseudogene TRBV3-2); perhaps TRBD2 as D (5 bases). The sequence was collected from a human donor in a cohort sampled during active COVID-19. CDR3 nucleotides: TGTGCCAGCAGCCAAGGACGCCTGGGAGATGAGCAGTTCTTC. Its protein is CASSQGRLGDEQFF.